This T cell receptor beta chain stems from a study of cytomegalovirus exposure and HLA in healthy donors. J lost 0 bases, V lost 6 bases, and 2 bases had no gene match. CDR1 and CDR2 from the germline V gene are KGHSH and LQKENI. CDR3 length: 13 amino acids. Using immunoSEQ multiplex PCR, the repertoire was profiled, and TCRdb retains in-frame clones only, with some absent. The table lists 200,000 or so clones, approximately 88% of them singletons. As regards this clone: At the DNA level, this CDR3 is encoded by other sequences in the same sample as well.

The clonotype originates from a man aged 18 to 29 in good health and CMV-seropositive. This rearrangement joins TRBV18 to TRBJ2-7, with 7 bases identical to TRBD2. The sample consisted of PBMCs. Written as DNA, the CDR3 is TGTGCCAGCTCCCGGGACTACTCCTACGAGCAGTACTTC. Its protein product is CASSRDYSYEQYF.